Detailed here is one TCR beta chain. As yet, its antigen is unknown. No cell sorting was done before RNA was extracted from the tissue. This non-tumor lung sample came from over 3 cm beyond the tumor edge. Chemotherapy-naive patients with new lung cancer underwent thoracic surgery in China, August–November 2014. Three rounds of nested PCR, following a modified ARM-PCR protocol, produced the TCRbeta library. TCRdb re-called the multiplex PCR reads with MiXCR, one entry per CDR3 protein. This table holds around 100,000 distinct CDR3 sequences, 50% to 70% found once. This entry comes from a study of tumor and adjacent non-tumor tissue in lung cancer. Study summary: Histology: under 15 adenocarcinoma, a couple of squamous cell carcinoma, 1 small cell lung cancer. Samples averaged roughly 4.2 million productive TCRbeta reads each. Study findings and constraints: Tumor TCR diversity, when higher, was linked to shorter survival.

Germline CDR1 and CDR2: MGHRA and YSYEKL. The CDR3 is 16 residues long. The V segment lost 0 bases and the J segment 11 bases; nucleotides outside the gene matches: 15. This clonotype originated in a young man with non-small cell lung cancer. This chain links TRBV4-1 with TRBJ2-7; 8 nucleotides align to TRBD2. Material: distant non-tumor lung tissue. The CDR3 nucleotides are TGCGCCAGCAGCCAAGATGAGACGGGAGGGACCTACAGGGAGTACTTC. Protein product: CASSQDETGGTYREYF.